This T cell receptor beta chain was identified during a study of cytotoxic CD8 clonotypes in ibrutinib-treated CLL. Study summary: After median around 70 months, roughly 14 stayed in remission, some 12 progressed; responses around 24 partial, 2 complete.

PBMCs that had been cryopreserved were the source of about 2 micrograms of genomic DNA for TCR beta libraries. The CDR3 consists of 15 residues. Germline-derived CDR1 and CDR2 are SGHAT and FQNNGV. V was clipped by 5 bases and J by 4 bases, with 15 bases between them. Findings and caveats of the study: Clonality climbed at ibrutinib response, then dropped toward baseline at progression.

Comment on this clone: What it binds is unknown.

Profiled with immunoSEQ multiplex PCR; TCRdb holds only in-frame clones, not every one. The data show nearly 300,000 clones, approximately 79% seen once. This chain uses TRBV11-2 with TRBJ2-1; D gene uncertain. Sample: PBMCs, taken at disease progression, from a patient treated with ibrutinib. The TCR sequence derives from a human donor with chronic lymphocytic leukemia. In nucleotides, the CDR3 is TGTGCCAGCAGCCCAGACACGAGCCGGTACAATGAGCAGTTCTTC. This gives the protein CASSPDTSRYNEQFF.